Shown below are 17 T cell receptor beta chains from a single sample sequenced in a study of molecular identifiers for immune sequencing clone quantification. In TCRdb, the PCR reads were re-called with MiXCR into one record per CDR3 protein. The sample carries 460,000 or so distinct CDR3 sequences, about a fifth recorded once. Sequenced sample: naive CD8+ T cells from blood, with Jurkat cell RNA spiked in. The subset: FACS-sorted CD8+CD4-CCR7+CD45RA+ naive T cells. The receptors here all came from a human donor in good health. Some libraries in this study had Jurkat cell RNA spiked in.

This clonotype has a handful of counts. The V call is TRBV27, the J call TRBJ1-6; TRBD1 matches at 7 bases. Trimming took 5 bases from V and 10 from J; bases not matched to a gene: 8. Germline V gene data show CDR1 as MNHEY and CDR2 as SMNVEV (reference sequence). This CDR3 is built from 14 residues. CDR3 in amino acids: CASSTIDRESPLHF. The CDR3 nucleotides are TGTGCCAGCAGTACAATCGACAGGGAATCACCCCTCCACTTT.

V is TRBV2 and J is TRBJ1-2; D is perhaps TRBD1 (5 bases). CDR1 SNHLY and CDR2 FYNNEI come from the germline V gene. CDR3 length: 15 residues. Trimming shortened V by 7 bases and J by 0 bases, and 15 bases separated the two germline ends. This CDR3 reads CASTPRQLTNYGYTF. The CDR3 region has the DNA TGTGCCAGCACCCCAAGACAGTTAACTAACTATGGCTACACCTTC.

This clonotype was seen a few times. The rearrangement uses TRBV5-5 and TRBJ1-1; maybe TRBD1 (5 bases). This CDR3 contains 14 residues. Trimming removed 0 bases at V and 8 bases at J, with 14 bases between. Germline lookup yields CDR1 SGHKS and CDR2 YYEKEE (reference sequence). The CDR3 coding sequence is TGTGCCAGCAGCTTGGGAGTTGATGGGACGGAAGCTTTCTTT. It specifies CASSLGVDGTEAFF.

For this clonotype: A clone one base away is much larger, so this may be a read error. J is TRBJ2-7 and V is TRBV28; D is perhaps TRBD2 (6 bases). The CDR3 runs to 13 residues. CDR1 and CDR2 from the germline V gene are MDHEN and SYDVKM. CDR3 residues: CASSHPGLPEQCF. The CDR3 DNA is TGTGCCAGCAGCCATCCGGGACTTCCCGAGCAGTGCTTC.

A note on this clonotype: A read error may produce the germline difference seen at one junction end. This rearrangement joins TRBV19 to TRBJ2-3, with 7 bases that match TRBD1. Germline V gene data show CDR1 as LNHDA and CDR2 as SQIVND (reference sequence). The CDR3 runs to 13 residues. The CDR3 DNA is TGTGCCAGTAGTCCGGGACAGCCCCCGACGCGGTATTTT. Translated: CASSPGQPPTRYF.

This clonotype was found many times. This sequence joins TRBV28 and TRBJ2-2, with 7 bases matching TRBD2. The germline V gene has CDR1 MDHEN and CDR2 SYDVKM. This CDR3 has 14 residues. V lost 5 bases and J lost 4; bases outside the gene matches: 4. The CDR3 reads CASSQPGGTGELFF. The CDR3 DNA reads as TGTGCCAGCAGTCAGCCGGGAGGCACCGGGGAGCTGTTTTTT.

The chain joins TRBV20-1 to TRBJ2-7; TRBD2 matches 9 bases. Germline values: CDR1 DFQATT, CDR2 SNEGSKA (reference sequence). CDR3 length equals 18 residues. The V gene end was trimmed by 0 bases and the J gene end by 0 bases; junction bases not matched to a gene: 12. The CDR3 DNA is TGCAGTGCTAGAGATGGGCGGGAGGGCACCCTGAGCTCCTACGAGCAGTACTTC. Amino acids: CSARDGREGTLSSYEQYF.

There are many counts of this clonotype. This chain uses TRBV7-9 with TRBJ2-5; D uncertain. This CDR3 comprises 13 residues. Trimming removed 6 bases from V and 5 bases from J, with 13 bases in between. Germline CDR1 reads SEHNR; CDR2 reads FQNEAQ (reference sequence). The CDR3 DNA reads as TGTGCCAGCAGACCTCTGACCGGGGAGACCCAGTACTTC. Protein sequence: CASRPLTGETQYF.

This clonotype has a handful of counts. The rearrangement joins TRBV12-3 or TRBV12-4 to TRBJ2-1, with TRBD2 identical over 7 bases. The CDR3 contains 16 residues. V lost 5 bases, J lost 2 bases, and 9 bases stayed unmatched. The chain's CDR3 is CASSPFGLVAYNEQFF. DNA for the CDR3: TGTGCCAGCAGTCCCTTCGGACTAGTCGCCTACAATGAGCAGTTCTTC.

This clonotype showed up many times. The chain has TRBV7-9 and TRBJ2-1, with 9 nucleotides matching TRBD2. The CDR3 totals 14 residues. Germline loops: CDR1 SEHNR, CDR2 FQNEAQ (reference sequence). The V segment lost 5 bases and the J segment 5 bases; nucleotides outside the gene matches: 4. DNA for the CDR3: TGTGCCAGCAGCGAGACTAGCGGAGACAATGAGCAGTTCTTC. It specifies CASSETSGDNEQFF.

This clonotype has a count of ten or more. The V and J genes are TRBV20-1 and TRBJ2-2; a weak D match, TRBD1 (6 bases). The V and J ends lost 0 bases and 5 bases respectively, with 13 bases between them. The CDR3 loop spans 15 amino acids. The germline CDR1 and CDR2 sequences are DFQATT and SNEGSKA (reference sequence). The CDR3 sequence is CSAREAGERTGELFF. The DNA of the CDR3 is TGCAGTGCTAGAGAGGCAGGGGAAAGGACCGGGGAGCTGTTTTTT.

This clonotype was detected ten times or more. V usage is TRBV20-1 and J usage is TRBJ2-1; D is unresolved. Germline V CDR1 and CDR2: DFQATT, SNEGSKA (reference sequence). The germline V and J ends were trimmed by 2 bases and 9 bases, with 8 bases remaining between them. The CDR3 is 11 residues long. The CDR3 sequence: CSARLVAEQFF. CDR3 sequence (DNA): TGCAGTGCTAGACTAGTAGCTGAGCAGTTCTTC.

The chain has TRBV20-1 and TRBJ2-7; 11 bases line up with TRBD2. With 0 bases clipped from V and 2 bases from J, the junction kept 6 bases outside the gene matches. The CDR3 is 16 amino acids. The V gene's germline CDR1 is DFQATT and CDR2 SNEGSKA (reference sequence). The CDR3 sequence: CSARDQTSGGTYEQYF. CDR3 DNA sequence: TGCAGTGCTAGAGACCAAACTAGCGGGGGAACCTACGAGCAGTACTTC.

This clonotype came up many times. The chain couples TRBV7-9 to TRBJ2-2; D remains ambiguous. Between the trimmed V and J ends, which lost 1 base and 6 bases, there was a span of 6 bases. The CDR3 is 13 amino acids. Looked up from germline, CDR1 is SEHNR and CDR2 is FQNEAQ (reference sequence). DNA of the CDR3: TGTGCCAGCAGCTTAGGGAGCTCCGGGGAGCTGTTTTTT. Translating gives CASSLGSSGELFF. Based on the CDR3 plus reference TRBV7-9 and TRBJ2-2, the full variable domain is DTGVSQNPRHKITKRGQNVTFRCDPISEHNRLYWYRQTLGQGPEFLTYFQNEAQLEKSRLLSDRFSAERPKGSFSTLEIQRTEQGDSAMYLCASSLGSSGELFFGEGSRLTVL.

Of note for this clonotype: Possible read error: a much larger clone is one base away. The rearrangement joins TRBV14 to TRBJ1-1, with D perhaps TRBD1 (6 bases). The CDR3 extends over 16 amino acids. The germline V gene has CDR1 SGHDN and CDR2 FVKESK. Between the trimmed V and J ends, which lost 0 bases and 1 base, there was a span of 12 bases. The DNA of the CDR3 is TGTGCCAGCAGCCAAGATCTAGGCAGGGGGAACACTGAAGCTTTCTTT. It translates to CASSQDLGRGNTEAFF.

The chain couples TRBV6-2 or TRBV6-3 to TRBJ1-1; 10 bases line up with TRBD1. V dropped 5 bases and J dropped 4; count of bases not matched to a gene: 4. This CDR3 comprises 14 residues. Germline CDR1 is MNHEY and CDR2 is SVGEGT. The CDR3 spells CASSMGQGFTEAFF. The CDR3 nucleotides are TGTGCCAGCAGTATGGGACAGGGGTTCACTGAAGCTTTCTTT.

This clonotype was counted a few times. The rearrangement uses TRBV9 and TRBJ1-4; 10 bases are a match to TRBD1. V dropped 0 bases and J dropped 4; count of bases not matched to a gene: 6. The CDR3 spans 17 residues. The germline V gene encodes CDR1 SGDLS and CDR2 YYNGEE. The DNA of the CDR3 is TGTGCCAGCAGCGTAGAAGGGGGACAGGGGTTTAATGAAAAACTGTTTTTT. Protein sequence: CASSVEGGQGFNEKLFF. The variable domain in full, completed from reference TRBV9 and TRBJ1-4, reads DSGVTQTPKHLITATGQRVTLRCSPRSGDLSVYWYQQSLDQGLQFLIQYYNGEERAKGNILERFSAQQFPDLHSELNLSSLELGDSALYFCASSVEGGQGFNEKLFFGSGTQLSVL.